The T cell receptor (beta chain) described here comes from a study of T cell repertoires in cytomegalovirus infection. As for the study in general: From public TCR beta signatures came an indication of both CMV infection and matching HLA type. Study-level points and caveats: Ex vivo responses were dominated by HLA-C-restricted CMV-specific TCR beta clonotypes.

This clonotype has a single count. Its antigen is currently unknown. TCRdb independently ran MiXCR on the reads; one entry per CDR3 protein. This sample carries some 700,000 distinct CDR3 sequences, around a third of them seen once, and the ten largest clones take over 15%. Material: cultured PBMCs, obtained from culture after CMV antigen stimulation. The TCR was taken from a human donor in good health (CMV status not recorded). Some clones in this sample may be carry-over from other donors' samples.

CDR3 sequence (DNA): TGCGCCAGCAGCTCCTCGACAGGGGAGGGTACTGAAGCTTTCTTT. Translated: CASSSSTGEGTEAFF. This sequence joins TRBV5-1 and TRBJ1-1, with 8 bases lining up with TRBD1. V lost 3 bases, J lost 5 bases, and 9 bases stayed unmatched. Germline values: CDR1 SGHRS, CDR2 YFSETQ. The CDR3 runs 15 residues. The full variable domain, its missing parts supplied by reference TRBV5-1 and TRBJ1-1, is KAGVTQTPRYLIKTRGQQVTLSCSPISGHRSVSWYQQTPGQGLQFLFEYFSETQRNKGNFPGRFSGRQFSNSRSEMNVSTLELGDSALYLCASSSSTGEGTEAFFGQGTRLTVV.